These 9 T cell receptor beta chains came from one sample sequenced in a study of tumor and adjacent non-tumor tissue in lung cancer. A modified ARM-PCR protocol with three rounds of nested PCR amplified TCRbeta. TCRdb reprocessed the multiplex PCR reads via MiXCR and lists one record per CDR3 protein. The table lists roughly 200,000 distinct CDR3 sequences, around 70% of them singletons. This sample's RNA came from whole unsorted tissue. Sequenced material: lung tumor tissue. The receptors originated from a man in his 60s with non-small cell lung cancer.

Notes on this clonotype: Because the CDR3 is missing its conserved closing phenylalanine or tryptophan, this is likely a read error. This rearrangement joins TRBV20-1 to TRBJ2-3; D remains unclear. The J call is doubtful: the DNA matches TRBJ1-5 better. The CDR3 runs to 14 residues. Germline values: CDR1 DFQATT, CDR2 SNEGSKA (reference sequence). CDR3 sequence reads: CSASPASGTDTQHS. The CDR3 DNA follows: TGCAGTGCCAGCCCGGCTAGCGGCACAGATACGCAGCATTCT.

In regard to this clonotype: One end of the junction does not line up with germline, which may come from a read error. The CDR3 reads CVSCLDTLYEQYF. DNA of the CDR3: TGTGTCAGCTGCTTAGACACGCTCTACGAGCAGTATTTC. V and J are TRBV11-2 and TRBJ2-7; D is unresolved. This CDR3 has 13 amino acids. Germline CDR1 is SGHAT and CDR2 is FQNNGV.

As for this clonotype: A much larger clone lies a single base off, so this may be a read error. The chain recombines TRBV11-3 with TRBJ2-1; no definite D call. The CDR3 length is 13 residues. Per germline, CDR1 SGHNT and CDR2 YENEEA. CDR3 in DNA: TGTGCCAGCAGCTTAAGTAGATACAAAGAGCAGTTCTTC. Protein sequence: CASSLSRYKEQFF. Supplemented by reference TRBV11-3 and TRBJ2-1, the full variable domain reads EAGVVQSPRYKIIEKKQPVAFWCNPISGHNTLYWYLQNLGQGPELLIRYENEEAVDDSQLPKDRFSAERLKGVDSTLKIQPAELGDSAVYLCASSLSRYKEQFFGPGTRLTVL.

CDR3 residues: CASGLARDGGFYSNQPQHF. The CDR3 region has the DNA TGTGCTAGTGGTTTGGCCCGGGACGGAGGCTTTTATAGCAATCAGCCCCAGCATTTT. This sequence joins TRBV12-5 and TRBJ1-5; weak D call: TRBD1 (5 bases). Trimming shortened V by 1 base and J by 0 bases, and 19 bases separated the two germline ends. The germline V gene has CDR1 LGHNT and CDR2 FRNRAP. The CDR3 totals 19 residues.

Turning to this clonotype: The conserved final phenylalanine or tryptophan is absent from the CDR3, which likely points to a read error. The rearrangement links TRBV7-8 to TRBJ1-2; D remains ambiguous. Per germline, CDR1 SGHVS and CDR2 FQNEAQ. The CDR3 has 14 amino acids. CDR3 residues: CANSLRFKDGGYTS. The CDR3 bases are TGTGCCAACAGCTTAAGATTCAAGGACGGTGGCTACACCTCC.

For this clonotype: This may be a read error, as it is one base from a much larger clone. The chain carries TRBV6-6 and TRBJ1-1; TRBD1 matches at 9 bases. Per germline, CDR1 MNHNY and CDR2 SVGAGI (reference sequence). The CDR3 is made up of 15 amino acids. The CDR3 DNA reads TGTGCCAGCAGTACCACAGGGGGCGCGGGCACTAAAGCTTTCTTT. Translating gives CASSTTGGAGTKAFF.

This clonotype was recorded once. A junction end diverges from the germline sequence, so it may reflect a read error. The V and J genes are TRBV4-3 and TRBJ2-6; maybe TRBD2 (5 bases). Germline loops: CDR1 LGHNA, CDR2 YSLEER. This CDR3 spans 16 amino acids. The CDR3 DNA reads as TGCGCCAGCAGCCAAGAGGAGGTGTCTGTGGCCAACGTCCTGGCTTTC. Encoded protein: CASSQEEVSVANVLAF.

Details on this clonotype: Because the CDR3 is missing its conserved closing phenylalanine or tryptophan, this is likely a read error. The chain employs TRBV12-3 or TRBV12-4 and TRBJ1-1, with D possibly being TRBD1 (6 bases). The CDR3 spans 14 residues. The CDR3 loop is CATSWQGLNTEAFC. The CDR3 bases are TGTGCCACCAGTTGGCAGGGGCTGAACACTGAAGCTTTCTGT.

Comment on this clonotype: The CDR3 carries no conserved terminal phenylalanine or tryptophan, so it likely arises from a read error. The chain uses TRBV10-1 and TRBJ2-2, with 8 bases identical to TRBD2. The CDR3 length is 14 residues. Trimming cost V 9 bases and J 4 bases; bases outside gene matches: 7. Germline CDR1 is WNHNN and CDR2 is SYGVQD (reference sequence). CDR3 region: CASRGTRGTGELFL. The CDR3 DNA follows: TGCGCCAGTAGGGGGACTAGGGGCACCGGGGAGCTGTTTTTG.